This T cell receptor (beta chain) was sequenced during a study of blood T cells in healthy people across ages. Study-level findings and limits: Higher diversity, along with more naive CD4+ cells, distinguished long-lived donors from aged donors.

Sample-barcoded 5' priming and a J-beta primer mix drove a second PCR of about 6 to 11 cycles. TCRdb recomputed calls from the 5' RACE reads with MiXCR, one row per CDR3 protein. The sample contains hundreds of thousands of distinct CDR3 sequences, 20% to 25% of which appear only once. Caucasian individuals from Russia who were healthy and aged 6 to 90 acted as donors. This clonotype was detected a few times. Its antigen is currently unknown. These data were also filed under a second study, of T cells of mothers and their children. That report adds: The shaping of TCR recombination output by thymic selection is similar in related and unrelated pairs.

This receptor was obtained from a boy aged 5 to 17 in good health. The sequenced sample was blood.

CDR3 DNA: TGCAGTGCTTCAGGGCGTCAACAGCCCCAGCATTTT. It is translated as CSASGRQQPQHF. The rearrangement uses TRBV20-1 and TRBJ1-5, with D maybe TRBD1 (5 bases). This CDR3 spans 12 amino acids. Per germline, CDR1 DFQATT and CDR2 SNEGSKA (reference sequence). The V gene lost 5 bases and the J gene lost 7 bases, with 12 bases spanning the gap.